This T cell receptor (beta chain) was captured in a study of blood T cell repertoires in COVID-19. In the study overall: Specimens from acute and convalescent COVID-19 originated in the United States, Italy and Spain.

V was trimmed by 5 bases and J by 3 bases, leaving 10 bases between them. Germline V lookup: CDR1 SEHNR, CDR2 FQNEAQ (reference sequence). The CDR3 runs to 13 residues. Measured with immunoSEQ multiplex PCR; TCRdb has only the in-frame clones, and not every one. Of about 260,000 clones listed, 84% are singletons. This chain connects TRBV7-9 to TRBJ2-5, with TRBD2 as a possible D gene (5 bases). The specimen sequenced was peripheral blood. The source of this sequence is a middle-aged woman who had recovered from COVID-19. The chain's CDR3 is CASSTPGEETQYF. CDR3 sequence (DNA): TGTGCCAGCAGCACCCCCGGGGAAGAGACCCAGTACTTC.